A single sample gave rise to the 26 T cell receptor beta chains below, sequenced in a study of blood T cell repertoires in COVID-19. The data were produced by immunoSEQ multiplex PCR, yet TCRdb's version contains in-frame clones alone and is incomplete. The sample lists about 180,000 clones, less than 90% seen once, with roughly 20% in the top ten. The material sequenced was peripheral blood. The source is an older man with active or convalescent COVID-19.

This sequence joins TRBV7-2 and TRBJ2-7, with TRBD1 matching over 8 bases. The length of the CDR3 is 15 residues. Germline CDR1 and CDR2: SGHTA and FQGNSA. V dropped 4 bases and J dropped 3; count of bases not matched to a gene: 8. For the CDR3, the DNA is TGTGCCAGCAGCTCCACAGGGGGTGTACTCTACGAGCAGTACTTC. This sequence encodes CASSSTGGVLYEQYF.

The genes are TRBV2 and TRBJ1-5; D not resolved. V was clipped by 2 bases and J by 4 bases, with 6 bases between them. The CDR3 contains 13 residues. CDR1 is SNHLY and CDR2 is FYNNEI in the germline V gene. The CDR3 here is CASSESRNQPQHF. The CDR3 DNA sequence: TGTGCCAGCAGTGAAAGTAGAAATCAGCCCCAGCATTTT.

The chain combines TRBV30 with TRBJ2-1, with TRBD2 identical over 9 bases. V lost 3 bases and J lost 6; bases outside the gene matches: 6. The CDR3 has 14 amino acids. The V gene's germline CDR1 is GTSNPN and CDR2 SVGIG (reference sequence). CDR3 sequence reads: CAWRSGGRANEQFF. CDR3 bases: TGTGCCTGGAGAAGTGGCGGGAGGGCCAATGAGCAGTTCTTC. Looking up the rest from reference TRBV30 and TRBJ2-1 gives the full variable domain: SQTIHQWPATLVQPVGSPLSLECTVEGTSNPNLYWYRQAAGRGLQLLFYSVGIGQISSEVPQNLSASRPQDRQFILSSKKLLLSDSGFYLCAWRSGGRANEQFFGPGTRLTVL.

The chain combines TRBV5-5 with TRBJ1-4, with D tentatively TRBD1 (5 bases). Germline V gene sequence: CDR1 SGHKS, CDR2 YYEKEE (reference sequence). This CDR3 is 19 amino acids long. Trimming removed 0 bases at V and 4 bases at J, with 22 bases between. DNA for the CDR3: TGTGCCAGCAGCTTGGCCCCGGTTAGGGGCCTGCCGGTTAATGAAAAACTGTTTTTT. This translates into CASSLAPVRGLPVNEKLFF.

The chain couples TRBV30 to TRBJ2-1, with a possible D match to TRBD2 (5 bases). V lost 0 bases to trimming and J lost 4 bases, with 13 bases between them. Germline V gives CDR1 GTSNPN, CDR2 SVGIG (reference sequence). This CDR3 has 15 amino acids. CDR3 DNA sequence: TGTGCCTGGAGTGTCCGAGCGGTGGATTACAATGAGCAGTTCTTC. Encoded protein: CAWSVRAVDYNEQFF.

This chain joins TRBV5-1 and TRBJ1-1; possible D gene TRBD1, 5 bases. From germline, CDR1 is SGHRS and CDR2 YFSETQ. CDR3 size: 16 residues. V gave up 4 bases and J gave up 4 bases, with 20 bases separating them. CDR3 loop: CASSLQGADWPTEAFF. The CDR3 DNA is TGCGCCAGCAGCCTTCAGGGTGCAGATTGGCCCACTGAAGCTTTCTTT.

This clone was observed a single time. The V and J genes are TRBV5-1 and TRBJ1-1, with 7 bases fitting TRBD1. There are 14 residues in the CDR3. V was pared by 2 bases and J by 4 bases, with 5 bases of the junction left unmatched. Germline V CDR1 and CDR2: SGHRS, YFSETQ. Here the CDR3 DNA reads TGCGCCAGCAGCTTATTTGCAGGGGGCACTGAAGCTTTCTTT. Translated: CASSLFAGGTEAFF.

This chain uses TRBV12-5 with TRBJ1-1; possible D gene TRBD1, 6 bases. The CDR3 runs 19 residues. Trimming removed 0 bases at V and 0 bases at J, with 20 bases between. The germline V gene encodes CDR1 LGHNT and CDR2 FRNRAP. CDR3 residues: CASGLVWGPGNLMNTEAFF. The CDR3 bases are TGTGCTAGTGGTTTGGTATGGGGGCCGGGAAATTTGATGAACACTGAAGCTTTCTTT.

The genes are TRBV6-6 and TRBJ1-2; maybe TRBD1 (5 bases). Trimming took 2 bases from V and 7 from J, leaving 17 bases between them. The length of the CDR3 is 15 residues. Germline V gene sequence: CDR1 MNHNY, CDR2 SVGAGI (reference sequence). The CDR3 DNA reads as TGTGCCAGCAGTTACAGCGGGACCCCCGGGGGTGGCTACACCTTC. Translated: CASSYSGTPGGGYTF.

This CDR3 reads CASRAGLLSNQPQHF. CDR3 DNA: TGTGCCAGCAGAGCGGGACTTCTAAGCAATCAGCCCCAGCATTTT. The rearrangement uses TRBV6-6 and TRBJ1-5; TRBD1 is a possible D gene (5 bases). The CDR3 loop spans 15 amino acids. CDR1 is MNHNY and CDR2 is SVGAGI in the germline V gene (reference sequence). V shed 6 bases and J shed 1 base, with 13 bases lying between them.

The chain has TRBV6-2 or TRBV6-3 and TRBJ2-1, with 15 bases that match TRBD2. Trimming removed 4 bases from V and 1 base from J; junction bases left unmatched: 8. The CDR3 covers 19 residues. Germline V gene sequence: CDR1 MNHEY, CDR2 SVGEGT. CDR3 coding DNA: TGTGCCAGCAGTTTCCACGGACTAGCGGGAGGGACGTCCTACAATGAGCAGTTCTTC. Its protein product is CASSFHGLAGGTSYNEQFF.

The gene calls are TRBV30 and TRBJ1-5, with D possibly being TRBD1 (5 bases). The CDR3 consists of 13 residues. V lost 3 bases to trimming and J lost 5 bases, with 11 bases between them. Germline-derived CDR1 and CDR2 are GTSNPN and SVGIG (reference sequence). CDR3 bases: TGTGCCTGGAGCCCGGGGGGGGATCAGCCCCAGCATTTT. Amino acid sequence: CAWSPGGDQPQHF.

This chain joins TRBV18 and TRBJ1-1, with D uncertain. V shed 2 bases and J shed 0 bases, with 10 bases lying between them. In germline, CDR1 is KGHSH, CDR2 LQKENI. The CDR3 is 15 residues long. The CDR3 loop reads CASSPGRLMNTEAFF. The CDR3 nucleotides read TGTGCCAGCTCACCAGGCAGACTGATGAACACTGAAGCTTTCTTT.

J is TRBJ1-2 and V is TRBV5-1; D is perhaps TRBD1 (6 bases). This CDR3 region has 16 residues. Germline V lookup: CDR1 SGHRS, CDR2 YFSETQ. V dropped 5 bases and J dropped 6 bases, with 23 bases sitting between them. The CDR3 DNA reads as TGCGCCAGCAGATCCGGCGGCACAGGGATTTCTGATGGCTACACCTTC. This gives the protein CASRSGGTGISDGYTF.

This clone was detected only a few times. The rearrangement joins TRBV30 to TRBJ1-5, with 8 bases identical to TRBD1. Losses at the gene ends were 3 bases for V and 5 bases for J; bases not matched to a gene: 15. This CDR3 has 17 residues. The germline CDR1 and CDR2 sequences are GTSNPN and SVGIG (reference sequence). The CDR3 is CAWSPRTGRAADQPQHF. The DNA of the CDR3 is TGTGCCTGGAGCCCAAGGACAGGGAGGGCCGCGGATCAGCCCCAGCATTTT. The entire variable domain, with the rest obtained from reference TRBV30 and TRBJ1-5, is as follows: SQTIHQWPATLVQPVGSPLSLECTVEGTSNPNLYWYRQAAGRGLQLLFYSVGIGQISSEVPQNLSASRPQDRQFILSSKKLLLSDSGFYLCAWSPRTGRAADQPQHFGDGTRLSIL.

The chain uses TRBV5-5 and TRBJ2-3; 15 bases match TRBD2. The length of the CDR3 is 19 residues. V lost 4 bases and J lost 0; bases outside the gene matches: 9. Germline CDR1 and CDR2: SGHKS and YYEKEE (reference sequence). The CDR3 bases are TGTGCCAGCAGCCTTACCGGGACTAGCGGGAGGCAGAGCACAGATACGCAGTATTTT. It encodes CASSLTGTSGRQSTDTQYF.

The J gene is TRBJ1-5, the V gene TRBV7-2, with D perhaps TRBD1 (6 bases). V was pared by 2 bases and J by 2 bases, with 10 bases between. CDR1 and CDR2 (germline): SGHTA, FQGNSA. The length of the CDR3 is 15 residues. The CDR3 region has the DNA TGTGCCAGCAGCTTAAGGGGGTCGGGCAATCAGCCCCAGCATTTT. It is translated as CASSLRGSGNQPQHF.

This rearrangement joins TRBV18 to TRBJ2-3; 11 nucleotides line up with TRBD2. The germline gives CDR1 KGHSH, CDR2 LQKENI. CDR3 length: 19 amino acids. V lost 4 bases and J lost 10; bases outside the gene matches: 22. Written as DNA, the CDR3 is TGTGCCAGCTCACATGGACAGGGATCGACTAGCGGGGACCACTTGGCGCAGTATTTT. It codes for CASSHGQGSTSGDHLAQYF.

This chain joins TRBV30 and TRBJ1-1; weak D call: TRBD1 (5 bases). The length of the CDR3 is 16 residues. The germline gives CDR1 GTSNPN, CDR2 SVGIG (reference sequence). V shed 2 bases and J shed 0 bases, with 16 bases lying between them. CDR3: CAWSRALQALNTEAFF. CDR3 DNA: TGTGCCTGGAGTCGGGCCTTACAGGCCTTGAACACTGAAGCTTTCTTT. Using reference TRBV30 and TRBJ1-1 for the parts outside the CDR3, the full variable domain is SQTIHQWPATLVQPVGSPLSLECTVEGTSNPNLYWYRQAAGRGLQLLFYSVGIGQISSEVPQNLSASRPQDRQFILSSKKLLLSDSGFYLCAWSRALQALNTEAFFGQGTRLTVV.

This chain joins TRBV6-6 and TRBJ2-7, with a tentative D call TRBD1 (5 bases). Germline CDR1 reads MNHNY; CDR2 reads SVGAGI (reference sequence). The CDR3 contains 15 residues. The V gene lost 7 bases and the J gene lost 7 bases, with 23 bases spanning the gap. The CDR3 region has the DNA TGTGCCAGCAAGACCCCAGGGTCCACCGCGGTAGAGCAGTACTTC. Translated, it gives CASKTPGSTAVEQYF.

The genes are TRBV5-1 and TRBJ2-5, with 7 nucleotides matching TRBD1. The CDR3 contains 14 residues. V was clipped by 2 bases and J by 2 bases; unmatched bases: 3. CDR1 is SGHRS and CDR2 is YFSETQ in the germline V gene. CDR3 DNA sequence: TGCGCCAGCAGCTTACAGGGGCGTCAAGAGACCCAGTACTTC. Its protein product is CASSLQGRQETQYF.

The chain combines TRBV11-2 with TRBJ2-1; D uncertain. CDR1 is SGHAT, CDR2 FQNNGV, per germline. The CDR3 covers 12 residues. V lost 5 bases to trimming and J lost 9 bases, with 11 bases between them. The CDR3 reads CASSRRVGEQFF. Written as DNA, the CDR3 is TGTGCCAGCAGCCGGAGAGTGGGTGAGCAGTTCTTC.

This chain connects TRBV27 to TRBJ1-1; the D is unclear. V was cut by 6 bases and J by 3 bases, with 14 bases left in between. The germline CDR1 and CDR2 sequences are MNHEY and SMNVEV (reference sequence). The CDR3 is 14 residues long. CDR3 nucleotide sequence: TGTGCCAGCAGGCCGAGGGATCGGGACACTGAAGCTTTCTTT. Encoded protein: CASRPRDRDTEAFF.

The chain links TRBV30 to TRBJ2-7; no clear D gene. The ends were cut back, 0 bases at V and 2 bases at J, with 11 bases in the middle. In germline, CDR1 is GTSNPN, CDR2 SVGIG (reference sequence). The CDR3 is 14 amino acids. CDR3 DNA sequence: TGTGCCTGGAGTGTACGGTGGAGCACCTACGAGCAGTACTTC. This gives the protein CAWSVRWSTYEQYF.

J is TRBJ1-1 and V is TRBV7-9; possibly TRBD1 for D (5 bases). This CDR3 is built from 15 residues. Germline CDR1 is SEHNR and CDR2 is FQNEAQ (reference sequence). V lost 3 bases, J lost 0 bases, and 11 bases lay in between. The CDR3 spells CASSLEGTLNTEAFF. The CDR3 region has the DNA TGTGCCAGCAGCTTGGAGGGGACCTTGAACACTGAAGCTTTCTTT.

A single count supports this clone. The chain recombines TRBV7-2 with TRBJ1-2; D is unresolved. CDR1 is SGHTA, CDR2 FQGNSA, per germline. Trimming took off 3 bases at V and 2 bases at J, with 10 bases between the two ends. The CDR3 length is 14 residues. The CDR3 spells CASSFPGLNYGYTF. CDR3 bases: TGTGCCAGCAGCTTCCCGGGTTTAAACTATGGCTACACCTTC. The full variable domain, completed using reference TRBV7-2 and TRBJ1-2, is GAGVSQSPSNKVTEKGKDVELRCDPISGHTALYWYRQSLGQGLEFLIYFQGNSAPDKSGLPSDRFSAERTGGSVSTLTIQRTQQEDSAVYLCASSFPGLNYGYTFGSGTRLTVV.